This is a list of T cell receptor beta chains from one sample in a study of human CD8 memory T cell subsets. MiXCR, applied by TCRdb to the 5' RACE reads, yields one record per CDR3 protein. Here the sample spans about 7,900 distinct CDR3 sequences, 3.9% being singletons. Sequences were obtained from CD8+ T cells from PBMCs. Receptors were obtained from a human donor in good health. Both conserved end residues are part of each CDR3. Each record gives: D gene, clone size, J gene, V gene, CDR3 length, CDR3 DNA, CDR3 protein. The D gene is left open where the match is weak. The listing skips clone size in some rows; elsewhere it reads once, few, many or a size class.

D: TRBD2
size: many
J: TRBJ2-1
V: TRBV2
length: 14
DNA: TGTGCCAGGAAACTAGCGGGAGCACGGAATGAGCAGTTCTTC
CDR3: CARKLAGARNEQFF

D: TRBD2
size: many
J: TRBJ2-1
V: TRBV20-1
length: 15
DNA: TGCAGTGCTAGAGATGTGACTAGCGGATACAATGAGCAGTTCTTC
CDR3: CSARDVTSGYNEQFF

D: .
size: many
J: TRBJ2-5
V: TRBV28
length: 15
DNA: TGTGCCAGCAGTCCCCACGAGGCGGGACAAGAGACCCAGTACTTC
CDR3: CASSPHEAGQETQYF

D: .
size: few
J: TRBJ1-5
V: TRBV20-1
length: 17
DNA: TGCAGTGCTAGAGATATTTTAGCGGGTCGAATAGATCAGCCCCAGCATTTT
CDR3: CSARDILAGRIDQPQHF

D: .
size: medium-sized
J: TRBJ2-5
V: TRBV5-6
length: 14
DNA: TGTGCCAGCAGCCCCTTGAGGGGCGGGAAGACCCAGTACTTC
CDR3: CASSPLRGGKTQYF

D: .
size: .
J: TRBJ1-1
V: TRBV6-2/TRBV6-3
length: 13
DNA: TGTGCCAGCAGTTACGCCGAGAACACTGAAGCTTTCTTT
CDR3: CASSYAENTEAFF

D: .
size: many
J: TRBJ2-1
V: TRBV6-5
length: 13
DNA: TGTGCCAGCAGTTACTGGGCCGGTGATGAGCAGTTCTTC
CDR3: CASSYWAGDEQFF

D: .
size: many
J: TRBJ2-7
V: TRBV4-3
length: 15
DNA: TGCGCCAGCAGCCAAGAGGGGGGAGAACTCTACGAGCAGTACTTC
CDR3: CASSQEGGELYEQYF

D: TRBD1
size: few
J: TRBJ2-2
V: TRBV6-2/TRBV6-3
length: 18
DNA: TGTGCCAGCAGTTACTCTCCCCTTTCAGGGGGCCGCGCCGGGGAGCTGTTTTTT
CDR3: CASSYSPLSGGRAGELFF

D: TRBD2
size: many
J: TRBJ2-1
V: TRBV7-6
length: 17
DNA: TGTGCCAGCAGCTTAGTTCGAGGCGGGAGTTCTGTAAATGAGCAGTTCTTC
CDR3: CASSLVRGGSSVNEQFF

D: .
size: many
J: TRBJ2-5
V: TRBV20-1
length: 13
DNA: TGCAGTGCTAGAGTGCCGATAACCTGGACCCAGTACTTC
CDR3: CSARVPITWTQYF

D: .
size: many
J: TRBJ2-7
V: TRBV14
length: 13
DNA: TGTGCCAGCAGGGGACTGAGCTCCTACGAGCAGTACTTC
CDR3: CASRGLSSYEQYF